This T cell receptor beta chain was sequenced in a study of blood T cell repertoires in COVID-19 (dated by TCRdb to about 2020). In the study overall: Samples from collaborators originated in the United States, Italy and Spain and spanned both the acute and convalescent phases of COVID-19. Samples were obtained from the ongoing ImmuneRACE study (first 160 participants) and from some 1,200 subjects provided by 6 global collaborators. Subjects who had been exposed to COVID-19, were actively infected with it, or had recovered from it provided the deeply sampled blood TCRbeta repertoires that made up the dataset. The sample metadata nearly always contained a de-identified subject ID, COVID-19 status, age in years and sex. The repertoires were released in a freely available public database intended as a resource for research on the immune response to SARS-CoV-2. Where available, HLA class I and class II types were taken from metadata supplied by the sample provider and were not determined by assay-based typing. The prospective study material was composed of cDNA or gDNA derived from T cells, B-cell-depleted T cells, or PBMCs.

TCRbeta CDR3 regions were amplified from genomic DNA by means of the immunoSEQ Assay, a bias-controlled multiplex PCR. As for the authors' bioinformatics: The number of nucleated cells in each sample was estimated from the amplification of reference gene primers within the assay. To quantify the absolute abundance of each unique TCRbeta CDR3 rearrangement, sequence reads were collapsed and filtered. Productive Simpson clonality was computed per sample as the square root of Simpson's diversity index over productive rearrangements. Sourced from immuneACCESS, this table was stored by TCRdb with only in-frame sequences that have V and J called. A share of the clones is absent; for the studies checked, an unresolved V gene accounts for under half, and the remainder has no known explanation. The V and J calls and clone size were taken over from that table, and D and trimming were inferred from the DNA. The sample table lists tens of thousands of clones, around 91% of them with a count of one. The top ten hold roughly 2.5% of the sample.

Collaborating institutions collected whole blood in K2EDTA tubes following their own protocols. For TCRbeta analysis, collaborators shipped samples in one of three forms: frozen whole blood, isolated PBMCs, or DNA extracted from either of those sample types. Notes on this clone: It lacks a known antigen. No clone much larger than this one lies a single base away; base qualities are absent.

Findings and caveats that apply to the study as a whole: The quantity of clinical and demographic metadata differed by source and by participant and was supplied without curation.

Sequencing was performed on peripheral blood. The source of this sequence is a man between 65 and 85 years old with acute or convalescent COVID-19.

The nucleotides read TGTGCCAGCAGTTTAACGTCCGCGGATTCACCCCTCCACTTT. Its protein product is CASSLTSADSPLHF. The receptor chain draws on TRBV28 and TRBJ1-6, with the identity of the D gene unclear. At the junction V is shortened by 2 bases and J by 8 bases, with 10 bases in between. CDR1 MDHEN and CDR2 SYDVKM were looked up in the germline V gene. Its CDR3 holds 14 amino acids, cysteine through phenylalanine. CDR3 DNA is the only sequence kept; it has 42 bases, read in frame from the first base.